Following are 25 T cell receptor beta chains from one sample sequenced in a study of cytomegalovirus exposure and HLA in healthy donors. PCR primers comprised 60 Vbeta and 13 Jbeta primers. Method: immunoSEQ multiplex PCR; TCRdb's copy keeps in-frame clones and lacks some. The sample lists roughly 170,000 clones; about three quarters were seen once. The sample was PBMCs. These receptor sequences come from a woman in her 30s in good health and CMV-seropositive.

The gene calls are TRBV13 and TRBJ1-4, with D perhaps TRBD1 (5 bases). The CDR3 runs to 15 residues. Germline-derived CDR1 and CDR2 are PRHDT and FYEKMQ (reference sequence). V lost 1 base and J 4 bases, leaving 10 bases between the germline ends. Here the CDR3 DNA reads TGTGCCAGCAGCTTAGCCGACAGATATAATGAAAAACTGTTTTTT. As protein: CASSLADRYNEKLFF. The whole variable domain, filled in from reference TRBV13 and TRBJ1-4, reads AAGVIQSPRHLIKEKRETATLKCYPIPRHDTVYWYQQGPGQDPQFLISFYEKMQSDKGSIPDRFSAQQFSDYHSELNMSSLELGDSALYFCASSLADRYNEKLFFGSGTQLSVL.

This clone has just a few counts. The gene calls are TRBV7-8 and TRBJ1-6, with no clear D. The germline gives CDR1 SGHVS, CDR2 FQNEAQ. This CDR3 comprises 14 residues. V shed 0 bases and J shed 7 bases, with 7 bases lying between them. The CDR3 sequence is CASSLAQLNSPLHF. As DNA, the CDR3 is TGTGCCAGCAGCTTAGCGCAGTTGAATTCACCCCTCCACTTT.

Here the CDR3 reads CASSLDGRVATIYGYTF. The CDR3 nucleotides read TGTGCCAGCAGCTTAGATGGCAGGGTCGCTACGATCTATGGCTACACCTTC. V usage is TRBV7-6 and J usage is TRBJ1-2, with a weak D call TRBD1 (5 bases). V was pared by 1 base and J by 4 bases, with 19 bases between. Per germline, CDR1 SGHVS and CDR2 FNYEAQ. This CDR3 comprises 17 residues.

The chain carries TRBV4-1 and TRBJ2-3, with D possibly being TRBD2 (5 bases). V was trimmed by 3 bases and J by 8 bases, leaving 12 bases between them. Germline V lookup: CDR1 MGHRA, CDR2 YSYEKL. The CDR3 contains 13 residues. The CDR3 nucleotides are TGCGCCAGCAGCCACGACTACCACCCTACGCAGTATTTT. Translating it yields CASSHDYHPTQYF.

For the CDR3, the DNA is TGTGCCAGCAGCTTAGAGGCAGGAACCTACGAGCAGTACTTC. It specifies CASSLEAGTYEQYF. The gene calls are TRBV11-2 and TRBJ2-7; D not certain. The V end lost 0 bases, the J end lost 2 bases, and 8 bases lay between the germline ends. The germline V gene has CDR1 SGHAT and CDR2 FQNNGV. The CDR3 spans 14 residues.

The chain has TRBV7-9 and TRBJ1-5; D call uncertain. The CDR3 contains 15 residues. Germline CDR1 SEHNR, CDR2 FQNEAQ (reference sequence). Deletions cut 1 base from V and 1 base from J, with 8 bases between. This CDR3 reads CASSLGGSSNQPQHF. The CDR3 bases are TGTGCCAGCAGCTTAGGAGGTTCGAGCAATCAGCCCCAGCATTTT.

This chain connects TRBV2 to TRBJ1-2; 7 positions agree with TRBD1. V was clipped by 7 bases and J by 5 bases; unmatched bases: 16. The length of the CDR3 is 16 residues. Germline CDR1 reads SNHLY; CDR2 reads FYNNEI. CDR3 sequence: CASTPPSTGKIYGYTF. CDR3 nucleotide sequence: TGTGCCAGCACCCCTCCTTCGACAGGGAAGATATATGGCTACACCTTC.

The chain has TRBV23-1 and TRBJ1-5; tentatively, D is TRBD1 (6 bases). TRBV23-1 is an ORF, with its function uncertain. The length of the CDR3 is 16 residues. V was pared by 6 bases and J by 0 bases, with 15 bases between. The CDR3 protein is CASRPTGYYSNQPQHF. CDR3 coding DNA: TGCGCCAGCAGACCCACAGGGTATTATAGCAATCAGCCCCAGCATTTT.

The chain employs TRBV5-1 and TRBJ1-3; D possibly corresponds to TRBD1 (6 bases). V was trimmed by 4 bases and J by 0 bases, leaving 14 bases between them. The length of the CDR3 is 16 residues. Germline V gene data show CDR1 as SGHRS and CDR2 as YFSETQ. The chain's CDR3 is CASSGGQMSSGNTIYF. CDR3 DNA: TGCGCCAGCAGCGGGGGACAAATGAGCTCTGGAAACACCATATATTTT.

V and J are TRBV27 and TRBJ2-5; weak D call: TRBD1 (6 bases). The CDR3 is 15 residues long. V lost 4 bases to trimming and J lost 4 bases, with 16 bases between them. Germline loops: CDR1 MNHEY, CDR2 SMNVEV (reference sequence). DNA of the CDR3: TGTGCCAGCAGTTCGGGGTGGCTAGGGGGAGAGACCCAGTACTTC. It is translated as CASSSGWLGGETQYF.

The chain couples TRBV5-1 to TRBJ2-7, with 10 bases identical to TRBD2. J was trimmed by 1 base and V by 5 bases; bases with no gene match: 6. The CDR3 runs to 15 residues. In germline, CDR1 is SGHRS, CDR2 YFSETQ. This CDR3 is CASSPGTSASYEQYF. DNA of the CDR3: TGCGCCAGCAGTCCCGGGACTAGCGCGTCCTACGAGCAGTACTTC.

This chain connects TRBV10-3 to TRBJ1-6; maybe TRBD1 (5 bases). Germline assignment: CDR1 ENHRY and CDR2 SYGVKD. The CDR3 runs to 15 residues. V dropped 6 bases and J dropped 10 bases, with 19 bases sitting between them. The CDR3 nucleotides read TGTGCCATCAGCCCGAAGGGGCTTTTAGGCTCACCCCTCCACTTT. It is translated as CAISPKGLLGSPLHF.

This clone was observed a single time. The chain employs TRBV27 and TRBJ1-5, with a tentative D call TRBD1 (5 bases). The ends were cut back, 2 bases at V and 4 bases at J, with 15 bases in the middle. This CDR3 has 16 amino acids. CDR1 and CDR2 from the germline V gene are MNHEY and SMNVEV (reference sequence). The CDR3 DNA reads as TGTGCCAGCAGTTTAGGGGCAGGTCGGTGGAATCAGCCCCAGCATTTT. It specifies CASSLGAGRWNQPQHF.

The chain recombines TRBV10-3 with TRBJ2-1, with TRBD2 matching over 10 bases. Per germline, CDR1 ENHRY and CDR2 SYGVKD. Trimming removed 8 bases from V and 9 bases from J; junction bases left unmatched: 10. The CDR3 loop spans 14 amino acids. The CDR3 loop reads CAIRTGTSAPEQFF. For the CDR3, the DNA is TGTGCCATCCGAACCGGGACTAGCGCCCCTGAGCAGTTCTTC.

This clone was picked up a small number of times. The chain has TRBV6-5 and TRBJ2-5, with D maybe TRBD2 (5 bases). Germline values: CDR1 MNHEY, CDR2 SVGAGI. The CDR3 loop spans 12 amino acids. The V gene lost 2 bases and the J gene lost 4 bases, with 5 bases spanning the gap. CDR3 bases: TGTGCCAGCAGTTACAGCGGAGAGACCCAGTACTTC. Translating it yields CASSYSGETQYF.

V is TRBV6-6 and J is TRBJ2-7, with TRBD2 matching 7 bases. J lost 2 bases, V lost 6 bases, and 13 bases had no gene match. Germline-derived CDR1 and CDR2 are MNHNY and SVGAGI (reference sequence). The CDR3 consists of 16 residues. The CDR3 loop is CASSPEGAGKPYEQYF. The DNA for the CDR3 is TGTGCCAGCAGCCCGGAGGGAGCGGGGAAACCCTACGAGCAGTACTTC.

This chain joins TRBV28 and TRBJ2-3; a possible D gene is TRBD2 (7 bases). Trimming took 6 bases from V and 6 from J, leaving 16 bases between them. CDR3 length: 14 residues. The germline CDR1 and CDR2 sequences are MDHEN and SYDVKM. The CDR3 DNA follows: TGTGCCAGCAGCTTGACGGGGGGCTACGATACGCAGTATTTT. This translates into CASSLTGGYDTQYF.

There are a few counts of this clone. J is TRBJ2-7 and V is TRBV6-1, with 7 nucleotides matching TRBD2. There are 16 residues in the CDR3. Germline CDR1 reads MNHNS; CDR2 reads SASEGT. J lost 2 bases, V lost 0 bases, and 7 bases had no gene match. CDR3 bases: TGTGCCAGCAGTGAAGCGATGGGTGCGGGAGCCTACGAGCAGTACTTC. The encoded protein is CASSEAMGAGAYEQYF.

There are a few counts of this clone. V is TRBV7-2 and J is TRBJ2-5; no clear D gene. Germline CDR1 and CDR2: SGHTA and FQGNSA. CDR3 length: 12 residues. V lost 3 bases to trimming and J lost 2 bases, with 4 bases between them. This CDR3 is CASSFNQETQYF. For the CDR3, the DNA is TGTGCCAGCAGCTTTAATCAAGAGACCCAGTACTTC.

The CDR3 region is CASSPGSAEAFF. DNA of the CDR3: TGTGCCAGCTCACCTGGAAGCGCTGAAGCTTTCTTT. The V and J genes are TRBV18 and TRBJ1-1; unclear D gene. Germline values: CDR1 KGHSH, CDR2 LQKENI. Trimming pared 3 bases from V and 6 bases from J, leaving 8 bases between. CDR3 length: 12 residues.

This clone was counted a few times. The chain couples TRBV9 to TRBJ1-4; 8 nucleotides align to TRBD1. Germline assignment: CDR1 SGDLS and CDR2 YYNGEE. This CDR3 contains 15 residues. Trimming cost V 4 bases and J 4 bases; bases outside gene matches: 6. CDR3 coding DNA: TGTGCCAGCAGCCAGGGGACAGGTTTTAATGAAAAACTGTTTTTT. Translation: CASSQGTGFNEKLFF.

This clone appeared a few times. The genes are TRBV5-6 and TRBJ2-7, with 11 bases aligning to TRBD2. Looked up from germline, CDR1 is SGHDT and CDR2 is YYEEEE. This CDR3 has 14 amino acids. Trimming removed 4 bases from V and 3 bases from J; junction bases left unmatched: 3. The chain's CDR3 is CASSRGLAVYEQYF. The DNA for the CDR3 is TGTGCCAGCAGCAGGGGACTAGCGGTCTACGAGCAGTACTTC.

This chain connects TRBV7-3 to TRBJ2-5; the D gene is possibly TRBD1 (5 bases). The CDR3 contains 15 residues. V lost 1 base to trimming and J lost 0 bases, with 9 bases between them. Germline loops: CDR1 SGHTA, CDR2 FQGTGA. CDR3 region: CASSLRGRYQETQYF. CDR3 nucleotide sequence: TGTGCCAGCAGCTTAAGGGGCCGCTACCAAGAGACCCAGTACTTC.

The CDR3 is CASGSGTVDYGYTF. CDR3 sequence (DNA): TGTGCCAGCGGATCCGGGACAGTGGACTATGGCTACACCTTC. This sequence joins TRBV25-1 and TRBJ1-2; 7 nucleotides match TRBD1. The CDR3 consists of 14 residues. Germline CDR1 MGHDK, CDR2 SYGVNS. The V segment lost 8 bases and the J segment 3 bases; nucleotides outside the gene matches: 9.

This clone was counted between two and nine times. This chain links TRBV10-1 with TRBJ1-1; 7 positions match TRBD1. The CDR3 sequence is 13 residues long. Trimming at V came to 6 bases and at J to 1 base, leaving 2 bases not matched to a gene. From germline, CDR1 is WNHNN and CDR2 SYGVQD (reference sequence). Here the CDR3 DNA reads TGCGCCAGCAGGGGACAGAGGAACACTGAAGCTTTCTTT. This gives the protein CASRGQRNTEAFF.